These T cell receptor beta chains were read from a single sample in a study of technical replicates of blood from a handful of donors. The protocol was immunoSEQ multiplex PCR, while the TCRdb copy is restricted to in-frame clones and leaves out a portion. The data hold about 44,000 clones, with 96% observed a single time. Material for sequencing was T cells isolated from PBMCs. The source is a human donor in good health. CDR3s include the opening cysteine and the closing phenylalanine or tryptophan. The D gene is left open where the match is weak.

v_gene	d_gene	j_gene	CDR3aa	CDR3nt
TRBV29-1	TRBD1	TRBJ2-7	CSAGQGLDEQYF	TGCAGCGCCGGACAGGGTTTAGACGAGCAGTACTTC
TRBV5-1	TRBD2	TRBJ2-1	CASSLTLAGVGQFF	TGCGCCAGCAGCTTAACACTAGCGGGAGTTGGGCAGTTCTTC
TRBV4-2	TRBD2	TRBJ2-7	CASSQVLSRLAAEQYF	TGTGCCAGCAGCCAAGTTCTGTCTCGGCTAGCGGCCGAGCAGTACTTC
TRBV5-1	.	TRBJ2-5	CASSADGRTGETQYF	TGCGCCAGCAGCGCGGACGGGAGAACGGGAGAGACCCAGTACTTC
TRBV27	.	TRBJ1-1	CASSFYLQSEAFF	TGTGCCAGCAGTTTTTATTTACAGTCTGAAGCTTTCTTT
TRBV7-9	.	TRBJ1-3	CASSLAKGVSGNTIYF	TGTGCCAGCAGCTTAGCGAAGGGAGTTTCTGGAAACACCATATATTTT
TRBV28	TRBD2	TRBJ2-5	CASSLSGLAGKETQYF	TGTGCCAGCAGTTTATCGGGACTAGCGGGGAAAGAGACCCAGTACTTC
TRBV2	TRBD1	TRBJ2-7	CASLGGQGAPRAYEQYF	TGTGCCAGCCTTGGGGGCCAGGGGGCACCTCGAGCCTACGAGCAGTACTTC
TRBV5-1	.	TRBJ2-7	CASSFRQGYEQYF	TGCGCCAGCAGCTTTCGACAAGGATACGAGCAGTACTTC
TRBV9	TRBD2	TRBJ2-1	CASSQRLAGATYNEQFF	TGTGCCAGCAGCCAGAGACTAGCGGGAGCCACCTACAATGAGCAGTTCTTC
TRBV2	.	TRBJ2-3	CASSELREGWDTQYF	TGTGCCAGCAGTGAGCTTCGTGAGGGATGGGATACGCAGTATTTT